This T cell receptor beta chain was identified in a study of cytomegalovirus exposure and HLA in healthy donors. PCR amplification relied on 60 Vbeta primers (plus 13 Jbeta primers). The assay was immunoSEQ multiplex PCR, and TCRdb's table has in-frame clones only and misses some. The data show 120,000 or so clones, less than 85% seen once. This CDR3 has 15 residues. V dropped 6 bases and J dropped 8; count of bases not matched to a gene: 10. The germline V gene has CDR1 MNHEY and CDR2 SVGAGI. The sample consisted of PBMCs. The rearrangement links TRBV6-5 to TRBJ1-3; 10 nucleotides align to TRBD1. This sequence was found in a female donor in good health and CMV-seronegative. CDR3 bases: TGTGCCAGCAGGAAACCGGGACAGGGGCGAGACACCATATATTTT. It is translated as CASRKPGQGRDTIYF.